The TCR beta chain under discussion was sequenced for a study of blood T cell repertoires in COVID-19. Study-level information: The study drew acute and convalescent COVID-19 samples from the United States, Italy and Spain. T cells, B-cell-depleted T cells, or PBMCs provided the cDNA or gDNA that served as material.

Original data processing: It was from reference gene primer amplification that nucleated cell counts were estimated. Here immunoSEQ multiplex PCR was the method, and the copy in TCRdb shows in-frame clones only, minus some. That table supplies the V and J calls and clone size; D and trimming were determined from the DNA. Found here are approximately 53,000 clones, 75% to 85% of them singletons; the top ten hold 16%. Germline loops: CDR1 LGHNA, CDR2 YNFKEQ. V was pared by 0 bases and J by 7 bases, with 12 bases of the junction left unmatched. The CDR3 has 18 amino acids. There are a few counts of this clone.

J is TRBJ2-2 and V is TRBV4-2; 9 bases agree with TRBD2. This clonotype was sampled from a man aged 35-49 years with acute or convalescent COVID-19. The sequenced material came from peripheral blood. CDR3 bases: TGTGCCAGCAGCCAAGATCTGCCCAGCGGGAGGTGGCACGGGGAGCTGTTTTTT. Protein product: CASSQDLPSGRWHGELFF.